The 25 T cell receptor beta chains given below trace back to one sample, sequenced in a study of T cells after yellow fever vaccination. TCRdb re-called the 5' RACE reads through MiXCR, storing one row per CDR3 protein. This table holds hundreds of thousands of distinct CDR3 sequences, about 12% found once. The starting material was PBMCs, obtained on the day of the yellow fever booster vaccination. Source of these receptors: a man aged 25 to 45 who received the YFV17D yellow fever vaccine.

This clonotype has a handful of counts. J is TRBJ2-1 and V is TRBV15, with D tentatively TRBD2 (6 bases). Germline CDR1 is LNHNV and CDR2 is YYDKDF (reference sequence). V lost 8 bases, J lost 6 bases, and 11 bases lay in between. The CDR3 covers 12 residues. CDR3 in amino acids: CATLSEGNEQFF. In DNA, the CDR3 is TGTGCCACCTTGTCGGAGGGCAATGAGCAGTTCTTC. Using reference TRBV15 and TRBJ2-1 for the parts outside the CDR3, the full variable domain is DAMVIQNPRYQVTQFGKPVTLSCSQTLNHNVMYWYQQKSSQAPKLLFHYYDKDFNNEADTPDNFQSRRPNTSFCFLDIRSPGLGDTAMYLCATLSEGNEQFFGPGTRLTVL.

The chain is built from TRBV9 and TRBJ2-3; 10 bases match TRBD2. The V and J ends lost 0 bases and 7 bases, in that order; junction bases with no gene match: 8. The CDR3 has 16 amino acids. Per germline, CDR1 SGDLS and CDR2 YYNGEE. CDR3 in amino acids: CASSVGGLATGNTQYF. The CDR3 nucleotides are TGTGCCAGCAGCGTAGGGGGACTAGCGACGGGGAATACGCAGTATTTT.

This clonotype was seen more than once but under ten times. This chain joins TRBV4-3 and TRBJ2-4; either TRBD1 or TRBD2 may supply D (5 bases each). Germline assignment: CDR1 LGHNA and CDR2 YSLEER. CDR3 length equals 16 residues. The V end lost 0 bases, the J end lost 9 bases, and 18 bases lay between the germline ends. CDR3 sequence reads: CASSQDPGILGSIQYF. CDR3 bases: TGCGCCAGCAGCCAAGATCCAGGGATTCTGGGGAGCATTCAGTACTTC.

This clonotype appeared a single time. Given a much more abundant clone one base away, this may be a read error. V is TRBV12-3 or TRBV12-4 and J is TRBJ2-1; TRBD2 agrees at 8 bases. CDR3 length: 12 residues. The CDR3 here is CASSGLGNEQCF. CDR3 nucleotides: TGTGCCAGCTCGGGACTAGGGAATGAGCAGTGCTTC.

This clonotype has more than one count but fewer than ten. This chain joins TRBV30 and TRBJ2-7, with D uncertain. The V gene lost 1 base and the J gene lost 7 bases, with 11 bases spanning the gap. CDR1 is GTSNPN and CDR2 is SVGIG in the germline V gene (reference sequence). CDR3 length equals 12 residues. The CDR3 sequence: CAWSASKAEQYF. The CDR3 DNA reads TGTGCCTGGAGTGCCAGTAAGGCTGAGCAGTACTTC.

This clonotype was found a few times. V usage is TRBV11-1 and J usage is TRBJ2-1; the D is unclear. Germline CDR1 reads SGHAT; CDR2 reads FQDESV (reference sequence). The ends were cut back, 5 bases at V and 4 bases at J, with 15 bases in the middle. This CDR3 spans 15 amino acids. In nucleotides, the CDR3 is TGTGCCAGCAGCCCCAGGAGCTCGGGTTACAATGAGCAGTTCTTC. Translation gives CASSPRSSGYNEQFF.

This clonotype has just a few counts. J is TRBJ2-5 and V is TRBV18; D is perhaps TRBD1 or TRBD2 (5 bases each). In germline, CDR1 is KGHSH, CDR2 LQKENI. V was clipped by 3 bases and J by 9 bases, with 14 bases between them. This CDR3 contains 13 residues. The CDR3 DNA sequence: TGTGCCAGCTCACCGACAGAGGAGGTGGCCCAGTACTTC. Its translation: CASSPTEEVAQYF.

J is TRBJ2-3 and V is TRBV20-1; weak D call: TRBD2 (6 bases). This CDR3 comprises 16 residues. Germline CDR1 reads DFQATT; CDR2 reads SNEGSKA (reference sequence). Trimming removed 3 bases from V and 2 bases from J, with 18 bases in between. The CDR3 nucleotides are TGCAGTGCTAGGGAAGGACTACCCGGTATCACAGATACGCAGTATTTT. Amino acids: CSAREGLPGITDTQYF.

The CDR3 reads CASSPRLRSNYEQYF. The CDR3 coding sequence is TGTGCCAGCAGCCCCAGGCTCAGGAGTAACTACGAGCAGTACTTC. The V call is TRBV5-6, the J call TRBJ2-7, with D unclear. V was pared by 4 bases and J by 3 bases, with 17 bases between. This CDR3 is built from 15 residues. Germline V CDR1 and CDR2: SGHDT, YYEEEE.

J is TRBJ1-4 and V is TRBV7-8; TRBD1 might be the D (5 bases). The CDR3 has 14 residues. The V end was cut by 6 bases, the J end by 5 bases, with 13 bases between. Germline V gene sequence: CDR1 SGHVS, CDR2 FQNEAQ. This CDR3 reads CASRSLTGNEKLFF. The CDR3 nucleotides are TGTGCCAGCAGATCTCTAACAGGCAATGAAAAACTGTTTTTT.

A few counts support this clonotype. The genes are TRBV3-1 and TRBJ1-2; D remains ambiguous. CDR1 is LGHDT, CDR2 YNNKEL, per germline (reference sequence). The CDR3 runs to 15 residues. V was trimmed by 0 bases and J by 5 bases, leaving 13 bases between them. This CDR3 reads CASSQDVVGKYGYTF. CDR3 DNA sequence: TGTGCCAGCAGCCAAGATGTAGTGGGAAAGTATGGCTACACCTTC.

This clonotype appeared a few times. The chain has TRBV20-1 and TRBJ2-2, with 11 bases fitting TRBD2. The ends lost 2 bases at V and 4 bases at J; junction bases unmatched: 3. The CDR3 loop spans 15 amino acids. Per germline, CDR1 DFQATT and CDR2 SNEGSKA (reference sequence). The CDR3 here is CSARPGLAGTGELFF. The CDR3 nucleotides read TGCAGTGCTAGACCCGGACTAGCGGGCACCGGGGAGCTGTTTTTT.

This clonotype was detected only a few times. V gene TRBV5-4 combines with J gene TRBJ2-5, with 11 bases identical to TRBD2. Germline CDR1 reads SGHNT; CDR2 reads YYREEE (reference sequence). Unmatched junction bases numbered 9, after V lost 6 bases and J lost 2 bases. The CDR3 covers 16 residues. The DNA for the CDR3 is TGTGCCAGCACGCACATGGGACTAGCGGCGCAAGAGACCCAGTACTTC. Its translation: CASTHMGLAAQETQYF.

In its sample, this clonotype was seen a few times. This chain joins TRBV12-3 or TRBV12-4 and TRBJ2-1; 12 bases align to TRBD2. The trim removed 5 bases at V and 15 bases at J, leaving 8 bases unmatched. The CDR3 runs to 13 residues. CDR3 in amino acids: CASSRLAGGDLFF. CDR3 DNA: TGTGCCAGCAGTCGGCTAGCGGGAGGGGATTTGTTCTTC.

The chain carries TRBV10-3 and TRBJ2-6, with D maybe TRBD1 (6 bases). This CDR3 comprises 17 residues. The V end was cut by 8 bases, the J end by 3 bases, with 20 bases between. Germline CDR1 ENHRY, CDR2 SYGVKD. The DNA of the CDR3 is TGTGCCATCTTCTCGGGTCCTAGGGGGAGTGGGGCCAACGTCCTGACTTTC. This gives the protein CAIFSGPRGSGANVLTF.

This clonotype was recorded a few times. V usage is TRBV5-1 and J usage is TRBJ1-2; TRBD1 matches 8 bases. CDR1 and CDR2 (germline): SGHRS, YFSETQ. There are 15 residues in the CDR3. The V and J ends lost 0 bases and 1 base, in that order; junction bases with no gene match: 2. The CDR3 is CASSLDRGNNYGYTF. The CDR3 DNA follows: TGCGCCAGCAGCTTGGACAGGGGGAATAACTATGGCTACACCTTC.

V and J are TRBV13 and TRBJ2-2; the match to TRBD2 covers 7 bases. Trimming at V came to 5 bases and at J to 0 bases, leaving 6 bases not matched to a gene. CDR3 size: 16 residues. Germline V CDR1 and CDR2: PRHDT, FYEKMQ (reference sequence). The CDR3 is CASSRWEGTNTGELFF. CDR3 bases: TGTGCCAGCAGCAGGTGGGAGGGAACGAACACCGGGGAGCTGTTTTTT.

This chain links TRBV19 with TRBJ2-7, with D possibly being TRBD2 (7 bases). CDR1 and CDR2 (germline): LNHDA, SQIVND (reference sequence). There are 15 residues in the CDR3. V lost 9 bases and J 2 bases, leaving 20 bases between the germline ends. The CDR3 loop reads CASGGPNRGTYEQYF. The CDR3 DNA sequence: TGTGCCAGCGGGGGGCCAAACCGGGGAACCTACGAGCAGTACTTC.

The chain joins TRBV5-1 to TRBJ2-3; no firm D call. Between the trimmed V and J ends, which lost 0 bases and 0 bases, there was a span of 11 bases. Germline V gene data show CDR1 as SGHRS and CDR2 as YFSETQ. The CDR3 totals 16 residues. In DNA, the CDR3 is TGCGCCAGCAGCTTGGGTGCCAGAATAAGCACAGATACGCAGTATTTT. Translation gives CASSLGARISTDTQYF.

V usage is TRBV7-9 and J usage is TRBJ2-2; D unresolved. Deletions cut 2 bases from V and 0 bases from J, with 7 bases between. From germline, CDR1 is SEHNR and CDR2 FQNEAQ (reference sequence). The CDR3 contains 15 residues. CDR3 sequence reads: CASSLSTSNTGELFF. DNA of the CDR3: TGTGCCAGCAGCTTAAGTACCTCGAACACCGGGGAGCTGTTTTTT.

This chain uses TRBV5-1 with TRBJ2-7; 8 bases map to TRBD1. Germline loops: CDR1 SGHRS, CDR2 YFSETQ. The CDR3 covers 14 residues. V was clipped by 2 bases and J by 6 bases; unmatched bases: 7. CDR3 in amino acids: CASSLRQGTSEQYF. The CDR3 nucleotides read TGCGCCAGCAGCTTAAGACAGGGGACATCCGAGCAGTACTTC.

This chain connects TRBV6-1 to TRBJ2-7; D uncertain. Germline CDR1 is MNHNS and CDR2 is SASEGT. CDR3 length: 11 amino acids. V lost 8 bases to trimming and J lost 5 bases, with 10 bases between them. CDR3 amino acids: CASATRHEQYF. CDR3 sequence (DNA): TGTGCCAGCGCCACAAGGCACGAGCAGTACTTC.

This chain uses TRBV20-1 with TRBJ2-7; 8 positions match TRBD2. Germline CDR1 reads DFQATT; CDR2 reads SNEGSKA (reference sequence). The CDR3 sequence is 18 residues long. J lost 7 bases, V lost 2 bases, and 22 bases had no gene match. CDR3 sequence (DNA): TGCAGTGCTAGACCCTTTGGGGCCCGACAGCGGGAGCACGAGGAGCAGTACTTC. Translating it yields CSARPFGARQREHEEQYF.

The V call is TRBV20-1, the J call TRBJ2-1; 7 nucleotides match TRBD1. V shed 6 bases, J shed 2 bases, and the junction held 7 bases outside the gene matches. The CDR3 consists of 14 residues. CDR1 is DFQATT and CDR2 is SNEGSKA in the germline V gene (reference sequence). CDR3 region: CSAATGTAYNEQFF. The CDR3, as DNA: TGCAGTGCAGCGACCGGGACAGCCTACAATGAGCAGTTCTTC.

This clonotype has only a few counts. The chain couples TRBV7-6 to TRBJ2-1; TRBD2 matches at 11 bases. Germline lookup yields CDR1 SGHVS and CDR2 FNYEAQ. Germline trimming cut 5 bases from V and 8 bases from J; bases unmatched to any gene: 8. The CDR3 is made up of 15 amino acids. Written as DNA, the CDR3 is TGTGCCAGCAGCCCCACTAGCGGGAGAATTGATGAGCAGTTCTTC. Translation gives CASSPTSGRIDEQFF.